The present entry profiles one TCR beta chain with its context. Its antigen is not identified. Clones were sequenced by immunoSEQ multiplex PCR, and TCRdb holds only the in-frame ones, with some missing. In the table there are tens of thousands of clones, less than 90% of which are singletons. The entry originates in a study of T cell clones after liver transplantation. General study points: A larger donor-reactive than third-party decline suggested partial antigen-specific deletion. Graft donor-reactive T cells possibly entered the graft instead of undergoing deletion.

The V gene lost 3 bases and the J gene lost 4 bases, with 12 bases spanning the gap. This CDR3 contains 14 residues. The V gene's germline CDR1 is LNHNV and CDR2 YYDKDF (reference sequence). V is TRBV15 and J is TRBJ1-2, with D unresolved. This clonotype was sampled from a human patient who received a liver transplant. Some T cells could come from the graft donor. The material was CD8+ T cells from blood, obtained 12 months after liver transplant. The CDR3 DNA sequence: TGTGCCACCAGCAGGGCAGGAACCCCCTATGGCTACACCTTC. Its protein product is CATSRAGTPYGYTF.